The 20 T cell receptor beta chains presented below share a single source sample, sequenced in a study of T cells after yellow fever vaccination. Via MiXCR, TCRdb re-called the 5' RACE reads, giving one row per CDR3 protein. The sample includes about 550,000 distinct CDR3 sequences, about 19% of them seen just once. The sequences come from PBMCs, collected 15 days after the yellow fever booster vaccination. The receptors derive from a man aged 25-45 years who received the YFV17D yellow fever vaccine.

This chain connects TRBV7-9 to TRBJ2-7; 12 nucleotides line up with TRBD2. After removal of 5 bases from V and 6 bases from J, the junction contained 8 bases not matched to a gene. This CDR3 is built from 15 residues. Germline assignment: CDR1 SEHNR and CDR2 FQNEAQ (reference sequence). CDR3 coding DNA: TGTGCCAGCAGCCCTCTAGCGGGAGGGCCAAGCGAGCAGTACTTC. Its translation is CASSPLAGGPSEQYF.

This clonotype was seen more than once but under ten times. The rearrangement links TRBV4-3 to TRBJ2-1; a weak D match, TRBD2 (6 bases). This CDR3 region has 15 residues. Between the trimmed V and J ends, which lost 1 base and 4 bases, there was a span of 11 bases. Germline loops: CDR1 LGHNA, CDR2 YSLEER. CDR3 sequence: CASSQVGEEYNEQFF. In DNA, the CDR3 is TGCGCCAGCAGCCAAGTAGGGGAGGAATACAATGAGCAGTTCTTC.

The gene calls are TRBV5-5 and TRBJ2-3; 10 bases line up with TRBD1. Germline CDR1 SGHKS, CDR2 YYEKEE (reference sequence). V lost 7 bases, J lost 5 bases, and 10 bases stayed unmatched. The CDR3 totals 15 residues. The CDR3 protein is CASSRGTGEGDTQYF. CDR3 bases: TGTGCCAGCTCCAGGGGGACAGGGGAAGGAGATACGCAGTATTTT.

In its sample, this clonotype was seen a few times. The chain combines TRBV9 with TRBJ2-1; TRBD2 matches at 13 bases. CDR1 is SGDLS and CDR2 is YYNGEE in the germline V gene. The CDR3 has 17 amino acids. The V and J ends lost 3 bases and 10 bases, in that order; junction bases with no gene match: 13. The CDR3 region is CASSGWTSGSSIREQFF. In nucleotides, the CDR3 is TGTGCCAGCAGCGGTTGGACTAGCGGGAGTTCGATTCGGGAGCAGTTCTTC.

This clonotype was detected a few times. The chain uses TRBV7-8 and TRBJ1-3; D not resolved. V lost 5 bases and J 0 bases, leaving 14 bases between the germline ends. Germline V gene sequence: CDR1 SGHVS, CDR2 FQNEAQ. This CDR3 spans 16 amino acids. Here the CDR3 DNA reads TGTGCCAGCAGCCTAAACGGGAGGTACTCTGGAAACACCATATATTTT. This codes for CASSLNGRYSGNTIYF.

The J gene is TRBJ2-3, the V gene TRBV7-2; 9 bases agree with TRBD2. CDR1 and CDR2 (germline): SGHTA, FQGNSA. The CDR3 length is 15 residues. With 5 bases clipped from V and 14 bases from J, the junction kept 17 bases outside the gene matches. In nucleotides, the CDR3 is TGTGCCAGCAGCCAATGGACTAGCGAGCCCGGGTTGGGGTATTTT. Translating gives CASSQWTSEPGLGYF.

This clonotype was seen more than once but under ten times. The CDR3 here is CSATGDQNEQFF. CDR3 DNA: TGCAGTGCGACGGGAGACCAAAATGAGCAGTTCTTC. The V call is TRBV20-1, the J call TRBJ2-1, with a possible D match to TRBD2 (6 bases). The germline CDR1 and CDR2 sequences are DFQATT and SNEGSKA (reference sequence). Trimming pared 6 bases from V and 7 bases from J, leaving 13 bases between. The length of the CDR3 is 12 residues.

This clonotype came up a few times. The chain links TRBV20-1 to TRBJ2-5; 7 nucleotides align to TRBD2. V was clipped by 0 bases and J by 7 bases; unmatched bases: 11. CDR3 length: 15 amino acids. CDR1 and CDR2 from the germline V gene are DFQATT and SNEGSKA (reference sequence). CDR3 amino acids: CSARDRPSGGGTQYF. In nucleotides, the CDR3 is TGCAGTGCTAGAGATCGGCCTAGCGGCGGGGGGACCCAGTACTTC.

The genes are TRBV6-2 or TRBV6-3 and TRBJ2-2; D remains unclear. V was cut by 6 bases and J by 6 bases, with 8 bases left in between. This CDR3 contains 12 residues. CDR1 is MNHEY, CDR2 SVGEGT, per germline. The CDR3, as DNA: TGTGCCAGCAGACGAGTGGCCGGGGAGCTGTTTTTT. The encoded protein is CASRRVAGELFF.

The chain carries TRBV12-3 or TRBV12-4 and TRBJ2-1; 11 positions agree with TRBD2. The CDR3 is 16 amino acids. J lost 7 bases, V lost 6 bases, and 11 bases had no gene match. Here the CDR3 DNA reads TGTGCCAGCAGCGCCTCGACCGGGACTAGCGGTAATGAGCAGTTCTTC. Its protein is CASSASTGTSGNEQFF.

This clonotype has only a few counts. The CDR3 coding sequence is TGCAGTGCTAGAGAAACCGTCGGGTGGTCCTACAATGAGCAGTTCTTC. Its translation: CSARETVGWSYNEQFF. The V gene is TRBV20-1, the J gene TRBJ2-1, with unresolved D. The CDR3 spans 16 residues. CDR1 DFQATT and CDR2 SNEGSKA come from the germline V gene (reference sequence). The germline V and J ends were trimmed by 0 bases and 1 base, with 13 bases remaining between them.

The chain employs TRBV5-8 and TRBJ2-1; D perhaps matches TRBD2 (5 bases). This CDR3 has 14 residues. The V end lost 0 bases, the J end lost 9 bases, and 13 bases lay between the germline ends. CDR1 and CDR2 (germline): SGHTS, YDEGEE. The CDR3 nucleotides read TGTGCCAGCAGCTTGGATATAGCGAGTAGTGAGCAGTTCTTC. Encoded protein: CASSLDIASSEQFF.

This clonotype has at least ten counts. The genes are TRBV7-2 and TRBJ2-3; D not certain. CDR1 SGHTA and CDR2 FQGNSA come from the germline V gene. The CDR3 is made up of 17 amino acids. V was clipped by 2 bases and J by 1 base, with 16 bases between them. Written as DNA, the CDR3 is TGTGCCAGCAGCTTAAGAAGCGCGGCCGCCCGCACAGATACGCAGTATTTT. Protein product: CASSLRSAAARTDTQYF.

The chain has TRBV24-1 and TRBJ2-5; 10 bases align to TRBD1. This CDR3 has 16 residues. Germline V gene data show CDR1 as KGHDR and CDR2 as SFDVKD. V shed 0 bases, J shed 4 bases, and the junction held 4 bases outside the gene matches. CDR3 sequence: CATSDLSGTGVETQYF. The CDR3 bases are TGTGCCACCAGTGATTTGTCAGGGACAGGGGTAGAGACCCAGTACTTC.

This clonotype was seen only a few times. The CDR3 DNA reads as TGTGCCACCAGCAGAGAGCGGGAGTATCTCAATGAGCAGTTCTTC. Protein sequence: CATSREREYLNEQFF. The chain carries TRBV15 and TRBJ2-1, with 7 bases matching TRBD2. The CDR3 extends over 15 amino acids. Germline CDR1 is LNHNV and CDR2 is YYDKDF (reference sequence). Losses at the gene ends were 0 bases for V and 6 bases for J; bases not matched to a gene: 5.

The rearrangement links TRBV14 to TRBJ2-5, with 7 positions matching TRBD2. The CDR3 has 13 amino acids. Germline V gives CDR1 SGHDN, CDR2 FVKESK. The J segment lost 4 bases and the V segment lost 8 bases, leaving 7 bases of the junction unmatched. CDR3: CASRGDYRETQYF. The DNA of the CDR3 is TGTGCCAGCCGAGGGGACTATCGAGAGACCCAGTACTTC.

This clonotype was observed a few times. The chain recombines TRBV27 with TRBJ2-3; TRBD1 is a possible D gene (5 bases). Trimming left V 2 bases short and J 2 bases short, with 14 bases between. Germline assignment: CDR1 MNHEY and CDR2 SMNVEV (reference sequence). This CDR3 contains 16 residues. The CDR3 region has the DNA TGTGCCAGCAGTTTAGCAGGGTTTGGTTTCACAGATACGCAGTATTTT. This gives the protein CASSLAGFGFTDTQYF.

V is TRBV7-9 and J is TRBJ2-3; no clear D gene. Germline values: CDR1 SEHNR, CDR2 FQNEAQ (reference sequence). This CDR3 comprises 13 residues. Trimming shortened V by 7 bases and J by 1 base, and 9 bases separated the two germline ends. CDR3: CASMPPGTDTQYF. DNA of the CDR3: TGTGCCAGCATGCCTCCAGGCACAGATACGCAGTATTTT.

This chain joins TRBV2 and TRBJ2-1; 7 bases line up with TRBD2. Losses at the gene ends were 5 bases for V and 9 bases for J; bases not matched to a gene: 7. CDR3 size: 13 residues. Germline CDR1 SNHLY, CDR2 FYNNEI. CDR3 protein: CASSLTSSAEQFF. DNA of the CDR3: TGTGCCAGCAGTCTGACTAGCTCTGCTGAGCAGTTCTTC.

This clonotype occurred a few times. The V call is TRBV7-2, the J call TRBJ2-7, with 8 positions matching TRBD2. Germline V gene data show CDR1 as SGHTA and CDR2 as FQGNSA. The CDR3 sequence is 15 residues long. J gave up 2 bases and V 5 bases, and 8 bases lay outside the gene matches. The CDR3 reads CASSPAGTRTYEQYF. CDR3 nucleotide sequence: TGTGCCAGCAGCCCCGCCGGGACTAGAACCTACGAGCAGTACTTC.